The rows below give T cell receptor beta chains drawn from one sample of a study of T cell responses to AZD1222 COVID-19 vaccine. Assay used: immunoSEQ multiplex PCR; TCRdb lists only in-frame clones, some missing. Of 170,000 or so clones detected, about nine tenths appear once; the ten largest clones hold roughly 3.1%. Specimen: peripheral blood, collected on day 0 of AZD1222 vaccination. These receptors were taken from an adult in good health. Each CDR3 is given without its conserved first and last residue. Fields, in order: J gene, V gene, CDR3 protein.

TRBJ2-4 TRBV10-1 ASKGGLRVLNIQY
TRBJ1-6 TRBV18 ASSPPEINSPLH
TRBJ1-2 TRBV7-6 ASSLGSQGAGYGYT
TRBJ2-7 TRBV3-1/TRBV3-2 ASSQAPWQGYEQY
TRBJ2-4 TRBV7-6 ASSPGLGSDIQY
TRBJ1-2 TRBV4-3 ASSQDRTRGGYT
TRBJ2-2 TRBV20-1 SASSPGELF
TRBJ2-3 TRBV6-5 ASSYLGTSTDTQY
TRBJ1-2 TRBV11-2 ASSLQGRGGYT
TRBJ2-2 TRBV7-2 ASIPGVLPNTGELF
TRBJ2-6 TRBV7-3 ASSSYSGANVLT
TRBJ2-5 TRBV24-1 ATSDPGLAGAEGETQY
TRBJ2-3 TRBV4-1 ASSHPRLAGGPGKDTQY
TRBJ2-2 TRBV11-2 ASSSGQGITGELF
TRBJ2-3 TRBV5-3 ARSLGARVTDTQY
TRBJ2-7 TRBV25-1 ASAPVQGQGRYEQY
TRBJ1-2 TRBV5-1 ASSLRGDSNYGYT
TRBJ2-7 TRBV2 ASSPGQSYEQY
TRBJ1-1 TRBV7-2 ASSFKGPTEAF
TRBJ2-2 TRBV4-2 ASSQDRAGTGELF
TRBJ2-2 TRBV19 ASTLGSGGPALDTGELF
TRBJ2-1 TRBV7-2 ASSPSEAGAVGEQF